These T cell receptor beta chains were read from a single sample in a study of T cell responses to AZD1222 COVID-19 vaccine. Repertoires were generated with immunoSEQ multiplex PCR, while TCRdb's copy carries only in-frame clones and drops some. The sample records around 200,000 clones, approximately 94% being singletons. The sequenced sample was peripheral blood, obtained 28 days after the second AZD1222 dose. All receptors come from an adult who received the AZD1222 COVID-19 vaccine. CDR3s include the opening cysteine and the closing phenylalanine or tryptophan. The order of the fields is J gene, clone size, D gene, V gene, CDR3 protein. The D gene is left open where the match is weak. For some rows the clone size is stated as once, few or many, or as a class when expanded; others skip it.

>TRBJ2-2|.|.|TRBV2
CASSGLWTGNTGELFF
>TRBJ2-1|.|TRBD1|TRBV18
CASSPFQGASEQFF
>TRBJ2-7|.|.|TRBV3-1/TRBV3-2
CASSLTPRGHYEQYF
>TRBJ1-3|.|.|TRBV19
CASSTRVSSGNTIYF
>TRBJ2-7|.|TRBD2|TRBV2
CASGTSFSYEQYF
>TRBJ2-7|.|.|TRBV5-1
CASSFFRTALLQQQYF
>TRBJ1-2|.|.|TRBV28
CASSSGFYGYTF
>TRBJ1-2|.|.|TRBV11-3
CASSFEGRAGGYTF
>TRBJ2-1|.|TRBD2|TRBV4-3
CASSQIAGPPGEQFF
>TRBJ1-1|.|.|TRBV10-3
CAISESSPGTALNTEAFF
>TRBJ2-1|.|TRBD2|TRBV7-2
CASSLSGGAQNEQFF
>TRBJ1-1|once|TRBD1|TRBV3-1/TRBV3-2
CASSRTGGGNTEAFF
>TRBJ1-2|.|.|TRBV2
CASMKSASRHTF
>TRBJ1-5|few|TRBD1|TRBV18
CASSPDRAGQPQHF
>TRBJ2-2|.|TRBD1|TRBV29-1
CSVASDRGTNTGELFF
>TRBJ2-5|.|.|TRBV5-8
CASSFFQVQETQYF
>TRBJ1-6|.|.|TRBV12-3/TRBV12-4
CASSFSWVPPLHF
>TRBJ1-2|.|.|TRBV5-4
CASSFRSTLYGYTF
>TRBJ1-1|.|.|TRBV6-1
CASSEDRDWMAFF
>TRBJ2-1|.|TRBD1|TRBV28
CASSDDRAPYVYNEQFF
>TRBJ2-1|.|TRBD2|TRBV11-3
CASSPGGSFNEQFF
>TRBJ1-3|.|TRBD1|TRBV7-8
CASSRQGRNTIYF
>TRBJ1-5|.|.|TRBV19
CASSIVGGRRSNQPQHF
>TRBJ2-2|.|.|TRBV11-1
CASSLGEGAGELFF
>TRBJ1-5|.|.|TRBV7-8
CASSSAGAGYQPQHF
>TRBJ1-5|.|.|TRBV15
CATSRPGVWGNQPQHF
>TRBJ1-5|.|TRBD1|TRBV28
CASSQYRGYSSQPQHF
>TRBJ1-4|.|TRBD1|TRBV4-2
CASSQGGTGNEKLFF
>TRBJ1-2|once|TRBD1|TRBV4-1
CASSLDRGRDGYTF
>TRBJ2-5|.|.|TRBV18
CASSPPSSRVGETQYF
>TRBJ2-1|once|TRBD2|TRBV12-5
CASGDPGGVLGYNEQFF
>TRBJ2-1|.|.|TRBV5-4
CASGLFWLDEQFF
>TRBJ1-2|.|.|TRBV2
CASSRQENYGYTF
>TRBJ2-4|.|.|TRBV5-7
CASSAQGMGNIQYF
>TRBJ2-7|.|.|TRBV20-1
CSARAVSEQYF
>TRBJ2-7|.|.|TRBV12-3/TRBV12-4
CASRGDSNYEQYF
>TRBJ1-1|.|.|TRBV29-1
CSVAEGEAFF
>TRBJ2-6|.|.|TRBV5-1
CASSLSVKGASGANVLTF
>TRBJ2-7|.|TRBD2|TRBV7-9
CASRTSGGAMEQYF
>TRBJ1-5|.|TRBD1|TRBV12-5
CASHSGGGPSQPQHF
>TRBJ1-3|.|.|TRBV4-3
CASSPSASFSGNTIYF
>TRBJ1-2|.|.|TRBV19
CASSPTTSNYGYTF
>TRBJ2-7|.|TRBD2|TRBV19
CASSIAGAGVPYEQYF
>TRBJ2-3|.|TRBD1|TRBV2
CASNPGQRKFSSTDTQYF
>TRBJ2-7|.|TRBD2|TRBV6-5
CASRGTSGGAYEQYF
>TRBJ1-1|.|.|TRBV19
CASSIVWPNTEAFF
>TRBJ1-1|.|TRBD1|TRBV6-5
CASSPTGWSEAFF
>TRBJ2-7|.|.|TRBV6-5
CASSPLLRGGGEQYF
>TRBJ1-4|.|.|TRBV3-1/TRBV3-2
CASSQNPAAANEKLFF
>TRBJ2-3|once|TRBD2|TRBV7-8
CASSLMGLAGEPSTDTQYF
>TRBJ1-5|.|.|TRBV28
CASSQNQPQHF
>TRBJ2-5|.|.|TRBV9
CASSSYQETQYF
>TRBJ2-2|.|.|TRBV9
CASSVVVTATAGELFF
>TRBJ1-4|.|.|TRBV7-2
CASSLGGRGSLKLFF
>TRBJ1-1|.|.|TRBV7-9
CASTLMGMAGNTEAFF